The 18 T cell receptor beta chains presented below share a single source sample, sequenced in a study of blood T cells in healthy people across ages. A second roughly 7 to 11 cycle PCR used barcoded and J-beta primers. TCRdb called the 5' RACE reads again in MiXCR, with one record for every CDR3 protein. The sample shows 650,000 to 1,000,000 distinct CDR3 sequences, about 47% of them seen only once. The sequenced sample consisted of blood. Source of these receptors: a man aged 80 or over in good health.

The CDR3 protein is CASSQDRTGGLREQYF. For the CDR3, the DNA is TGTGCCAGCAGCCAAGATAGGACAGGGGGCCTGAGAGAGCAGTACTTC. The V call is TRBV4-2, the J call TRBJ2-5, with 11 bases matching TRBD1. Trimming took 0 bases from V and 11 from J; bases not matched to a gene: 11. Germline loops: CDR1 LGHNA, CDR2 YNFKEQ. This CDR3 has 16 residues.

The chain carries TRBV20-1 and TRBJ1-5; D unclear. The germline V gene encodes CDR1 DFQATT and CDR2 SNEGSKA (reference sequence). Trimming cost V 0 bases and J 0 bases, with 12 bases left between them. CDR3 length: 16 amino acids. The CDR3 sequence is CSARDGQIYSNQPQHF. Written as DNA, the CDR3 is TGCAGTGCTAGAGATGGCCAGATCTATAGCAATCAGCCCCAGCATTTT.

This clonotype has a handful of counts. The chain carries TRBV29-1 and TRBJ2-3; D might be TRBD1 (6 bases). The germline CDR1 and CDR2 sequences are SQVTM and ANQGSEA. V gave up 6 bases and J gave up 2 bases, with 12 bases separating them. The length of the CDR3 is 13 residues. CDR3: CSVAGVATDTQYF. CDR3 DNA sequence: TGCAGCGTCGCAGGGGTGGCCACAGATACGCAGTATTTT.

Only a few counts were recorded for this clonotype. This chain uses TRBV20-1 with TRBJ2-5; the match to TRBD1 covers 7 bases. The J call may be incorrect, as the DNA end agrees better with TRBJ2-7. The germline V gene has CDR1 DFQATT and CDR2 SNEGSKA (reference sequence). The CDR3 length is 13 residues. The CDR3 DNA sequence: TGCAGTGCTAGAGCTCCGACAGGGAACGAGCAGTACTTC. Amino acid sequence: CSARAPTGNEQYF.

The V call is TRBV20-1, the J call TRBJ2-1, with D possibly being TRBD1 (5 bases). The J call is doubtful: the DNA matches TRBJ2-7 better. Germline values: CDR1 DFQATT, CDR2 SNEGSKA (reference sequence). This CDR3 has 15 residues. The CDR3 loop reads CSARVPGPLDNEQYF. The DNA of the CDR3 is TGCAGTGCTAGAGTCCCAGGGCCGCTCGACAATGAGCAGTACTTC.

The chain joins TRBV10-3 to TRBJ2-3, with D possibly TRBD2 on 5 matching bases. Trimming removed 10 bases at V and 2 bases at J, with 13 bases between. Germline V lookup: CDR1 ENHRY, CDR2 SYGVKD. The CDR3 runs to 13 residues. The CDR3 loop reads CATRAGVTDTQYF. DNA for the CDR3: TGTGCCACCCGGGCCGGGGTCACAGATACGCAGTATTTT.

This sequence joins TRBV11-3 and TRBJ2-1; TRBD2 matches at 12 bases. The V segment lost 1 base and the J segment 3 bases; nucleotides outside the gene matches: 4. CDR3 length equals 17 residues. CDR1 SGHNT and CDR2 YENEEA come from the germline V gene. DNA of the CDR3: TGTGCCAGCAGCTTAGGGACTAGCGGGGTGGGCTACAATGAGCAGTTCTTC. Translation: CASSLGTSGVGYNEQFF. Looking up the rest from reference TRBV11-3 and TRBJ2-1 gives the full variable domain: EAGVVQSPRYKIIEKKQPVAFWCNPISGHNTLYWYLQNLGQGPELLIRYENEEAVDDSQLPKDRFSAERLKGVDSTLKIQPAELGDSAVYLCASSLGTSGVGYNEQFFGPGTRLTVL.

This chain joins TRBV9 and TRBJ2-5; 9 bases map to TRBD2. The DNA end favors TRBJ2-7, so the J call may be wrong. The CDR3 has 14 amino acids. Germline loops: CDR1 SGDLS, CDR2 YYNGEE. The CDR3 DNA follows: TGTGCCAGCAGCGTAGCACTAGCGGGTTACGAGCAGTACTTC. Protein product: CASSVALAGYEQYF.

This clonotype was seen at least ten times. The chain joins TRBV7-2 to TRBJ2-7, with 9 positions matching TRBD1. The V and J ends lost 0 bases and 7 bases, in that order; junction bases with no gene match: 1. CDR3 length equals 13 residues. Germline CDR1 SGHTA, CDR2 FQGNSA. CDR3 nucleotide sequence: TGTGCCAGCAGCTTAGCTGGACAGGGGGAGCAGTACTTC. Residues: CASSLAGQGEQYF.

Only a few counts were recorded for this clonotype. The rearrangement uses TRBV21-1 and TRBJ2-7; the table calls TRBD1, which could not be checked here. TRBV21-1 is recorded as a pseudogene. This CDR3 is 13 amino acids long. The CDR3 loop reads CASIGDRTYEQYF. DNA of the CDR3: TGTGCCAGCATAGGGGACAGAACCTACGAGCAGTACTTC.

The V and J genes are TRBV5-1 and TRBJ2-7; possible D gene TRBD1, 5 bases. Germline V gene lookup returns CDR1 SGHRS and CDR2 YFSETQ. This CDR3 region has 11 residues. V was trimmed by 4 bases and J by 7 bases, leaving 9 bases between them. The CDR3 sequence: CASSGQGEQYF. CDR3 bases: TGCGCCAGCAGCGGACAAGGAGAGCAGTACTTC. The full variable domain, rest sourced from reference TRBV5-1 and TRBJ2-7, is KAGVTQTPRYLIKTRGQQVTLSCSPISGHRSVSWYQQTPGQGLQFLFEYFSETQRNKGNFPGRFSGRQFSNSRSEMNVSTLELGDSALYLCASSGQGEQYFGPGTRLTVT.

This clonotype has only a few counts. The chain carries TRBV9 and TRBJ2-5; weak D call: TRBD2 (5 bases). The CDR3 is 16 amino acids. Germline V gives CDR1 SGDLS, CDR2 YYNGEE. Trimming stripped 0 bases from V and 0 bases from J, with 12 bases between. The CDR3 sequence is CASSVDGGPYQETQYF. The CDR3 coding sequence is TGTGCCAGCAGCGTAGACGGCGGGCCGTACCAAGAGACCCAGTACTTC.

For the CDR3, the DNA is TGTGCCATCAGTGAAAGCGGACAGGGGACGTTAGATACGCAGTATTTT. It specifies CAISESGQGTLDTQYF. The J gene is TRBJ2-3, the V gene TRBV10-3; 9 positions agree with TRBD1. This CDR3 spans 16 amino acids. Germline trimming cut 3 bases from V and 5 bases from J; bases unmatched to any gene: 9. The germline CDR1 and CDR2 sequences are ENHRY and SYGVKD.

The chain couples TRBV5-4 to TRBJ1-2, with D possibly being TRBD1 (5 bases). CDR1 SGHNT and CDR2 YYREEE come from the germline V gene (reference sequence). This CDR3 region has 15 residues. Between the trimmed V and J ends, which lost 0 bases and 6 bases, there was a span of 15 bases. The CDR3 is CASSLVGLDGNGYTF. CDR3 sequence (DNA): TGTGCCAGCAGCTTGGTGGGACTGGACGGAAATGGCTACACCTTC.

The J gene is TRBJ2-6, the V gene TRBV29-1, with unresolved D. The CDR3 totals 14 residues. Per germline, CDR1 SQVTM and CDR2 ANQGSEA. V dropped 0 bases and J dropped 5 bases, with 8 bases sitting between them. The CDR3 reads CSVEDGVRANVLTF. CDR3 nucleotide sequence: TGCAGCGTTGAAGATGGGGTAAGGGCCAACGTCCTGACTTTC.

This sequence joins TRBV20-1 and TRBJ2-5, with TRBD2 identical over 11 bases. The closer fit of TRBJ2-7 to the DNA end suggests the J call may be wrong. The CDR3 totals 17 residues. Looked up from germline, CDR1 is DFQATT and CDR2 is SNEGSKA (reference sequence). CDR3 sequence (DNA): TGCAGTGCTAGCCGGAGATCGCTAGCGGGAGGTCCCGGCGAGCAGTACTTC. It specifies CSASRRSLAGGPGEQYF.

V is TRBV11-2 and J is TRBJ2-7; 8 bases fit TRBD2. J gave up 7 bases and V 5 bases, and 19 bases lay outside the gene matches. Germline V gene sequence: CDR1 SGHAT, CDR2 FQNNGV. The CDR3 is 17 residues long. The CDR3 region has the DNA TGTGCCAGCAGCCCGCCTGGGGCGGGAGGTATCTACAATGAGCAGTACTTC. Translating it yields CASSPPGAGGIYNEQYF.

V usage is TRBV28 and J usage is TRBJ2-3; 7 bases match TRBD2. CDR3 length: 16 residues. Germline V lookup: CDR1 MDHEN, CDR2 SYDVKM. The V gene end was trimmed by 5 bases and the J gene end by 4 bases; junction bases not matched to a gene: 12. The CDR3 DNA reads as TGTGCCAGCAGTAACCCCTGGCGAACTAGCGCAGATACGCAGTATTTT. It specifies CASSNPWRTSADTQYF.